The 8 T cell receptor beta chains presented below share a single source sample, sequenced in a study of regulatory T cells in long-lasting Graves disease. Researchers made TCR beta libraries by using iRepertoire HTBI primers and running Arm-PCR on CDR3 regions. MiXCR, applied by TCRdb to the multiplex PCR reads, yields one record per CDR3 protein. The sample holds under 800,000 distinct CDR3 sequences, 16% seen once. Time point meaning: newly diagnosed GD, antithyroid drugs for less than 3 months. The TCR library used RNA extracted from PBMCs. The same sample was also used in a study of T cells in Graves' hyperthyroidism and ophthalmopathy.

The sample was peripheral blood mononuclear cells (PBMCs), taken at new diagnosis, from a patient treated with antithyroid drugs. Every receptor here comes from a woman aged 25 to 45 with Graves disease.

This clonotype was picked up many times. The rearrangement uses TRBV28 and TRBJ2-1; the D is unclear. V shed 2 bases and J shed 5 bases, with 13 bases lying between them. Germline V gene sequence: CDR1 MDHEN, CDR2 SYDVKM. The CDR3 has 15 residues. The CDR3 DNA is TGTGCCAGCAGTTTAGAAGGGCCCCCCGACAATGAGCAGTTCTTC. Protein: CASSLEGPPDNEQFF. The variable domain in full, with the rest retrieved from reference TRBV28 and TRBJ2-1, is DVKVTQSSRYLVKRTGEKVFLECVQDMDHENMFWYRQDPGLGLRLIYFSYDVKMKEKGDIPEGYSVSREKKERFSLILESASTNQTSMYLCASSLEGPPDNEQFFGPGTRLTVL.

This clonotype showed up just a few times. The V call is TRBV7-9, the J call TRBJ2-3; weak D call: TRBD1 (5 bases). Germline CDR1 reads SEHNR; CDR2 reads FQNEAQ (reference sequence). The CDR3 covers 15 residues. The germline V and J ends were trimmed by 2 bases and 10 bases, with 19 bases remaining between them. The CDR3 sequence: CASSLSGSYGAAQYF. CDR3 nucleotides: TGTGCCAGCAGCTTATCAGGGTCGTATGGGGCGGCGCAGTATTTT.

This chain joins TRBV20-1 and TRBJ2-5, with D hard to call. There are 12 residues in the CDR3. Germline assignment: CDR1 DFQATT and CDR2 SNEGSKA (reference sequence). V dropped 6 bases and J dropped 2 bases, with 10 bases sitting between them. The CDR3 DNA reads TGCAGTGCCAGACTGGGACAAGAGACCCAGTACTTC. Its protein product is CSARLGQETQYF.

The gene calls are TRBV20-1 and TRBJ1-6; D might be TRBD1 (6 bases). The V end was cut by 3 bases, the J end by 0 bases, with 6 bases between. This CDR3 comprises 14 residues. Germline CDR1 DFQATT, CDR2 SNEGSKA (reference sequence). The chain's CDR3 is CSARDSSYNSPLHF. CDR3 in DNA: TGCAGTGCTAGGGACAGCTCCTATAATTCACCCCTCCACTTT.

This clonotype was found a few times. The chain's CDR3 is CASSLPGRITEAFF. CDR3 sequence (DNA): TGTGCCAGCAGCCTCCCGGGACGTATCACTGAAGCTTTCTTT. V gene TRBV6-1 combines with J gene TRBJ1-1, with D possibly matching TRBD1 (5 bases). The CDR3 contains 14 residues. The V end lost 6 bases, the J end lost 4 bases, and 15 bases lay between the germline ends. Germline CDR1 is MNHNS and CDR2 is SASEGT.

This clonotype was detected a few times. The CDR3 sequence: CASHRDSYAYEQYF. The CDR3 DNA reads TGTGCCAGCCACCGGGACTCCTACGCCTACGAGCAGTACTTC. The chain combines TRBV2 with TRBJ2-7; maybe TRBD2 (6 bases). This CDR3 region has 14 residues. Per the germline V gene, CDR1 is SNHLY and CDR2 is FYNNEI. Trimming removed 8 bases at V and 2 bases at J, with 16 bases between.

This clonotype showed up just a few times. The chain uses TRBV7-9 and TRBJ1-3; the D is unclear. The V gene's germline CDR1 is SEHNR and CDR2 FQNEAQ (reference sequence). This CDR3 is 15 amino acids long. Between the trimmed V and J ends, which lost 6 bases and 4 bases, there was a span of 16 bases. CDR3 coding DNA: TGTGCCAGCAGTCGTCGCGACTTATCAGGAAACACCATATATTTT. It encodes CASSRRDLSGNTIYF.

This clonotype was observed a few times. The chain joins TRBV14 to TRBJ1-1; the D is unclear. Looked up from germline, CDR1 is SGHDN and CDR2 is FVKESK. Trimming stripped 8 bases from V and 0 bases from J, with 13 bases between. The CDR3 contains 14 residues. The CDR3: CASEQLGLNTEAFF. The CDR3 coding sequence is TGTGCCAGCGAACAATTAGGCCTGAACACTGAAGCTTTCTTT.